These T cell receptor beta chains were read from a single sample in a study of CD8+ T cells in alopecia areata. The table came from immunoSEQ multiplex PCR; TCRdb's copy has only in-frame clones and leaves some out. The sample includes roughly 110,000 clones, over 80% seen only once; the top ten take roughly 25%. Sequencing was performed on CD8+ T cells sorted from blood, taken at week 24, from a patient treated with tofacitinib. Every receptor here comes from a human donor with alopecia areata. Each CDR3 is given with its conserved first and last residue. A D gene is named only where the DNA matches it firmly. Clone sizes are given selectively: once, few, many, or a class where the clone is expanded.

v_gene	abundance	d_gene	j_gene	CDR3aa	CDR3nt
TRBV19	NA	NA	TRBJ1-2	CASSMGPPFYGYTF	TGTGCCAGTAGTATGGGGCCGCCGTTCTATGGCTACACCTTC
TRBV29-1	NA	NA	TRBJ2-1	CSVDQTGVNEQFF	TGCAGCGTTGACCAAACGGGGGTCAATGAGCAGTTCTTC
TRBV12-5	few	TRBD1	TRBJ2-3	CASGLASGTGGDTQYF	TGTGCTAGTGGTTTGGCATCCGGGACAGGGGGGGATACGCAGTATTTT
TRBV14	NA	TRBD2	TRBJ2-5	CASSQLAGTRRNKETQYF	TGTGCCAGCAGCCAACTAGCGGGGACCCGACGGAATAAAGAGACCCAGTACTTC
TRBV27	NA	NA	TRBJ2-1	CASSLTRYNEQFF	TGTGCCAGCAGTTTAACGAGGTACAATGAGCAGTTCTTC
TRBV19	NA	NA	TRBJ1-1	CASSHMGSLGIF	TGTGCCAGTAGCCATATGGGGAGCCTTGGGATCTTT
TRBV23-1	NA	NA	TRBJ2-5	CASSQSTLSQYF	TGCGCCAGCAGTCAATCGACTTTATCACAGTACTTC
TRBV27	NA	NA	TRBJ2-1	CASSPKRGPYNEQFF	TGTGCCAGCAGTCCCAAAAGGGGTCCCTACAATGAGCAGTTCTTC
TRBV5-1	NA	NA	TRBJ1-6	CASSSGPGAARDSPLHF	TGCGCCAGCAGCTCCGGCCCAGGGGCGGCGAGGGATTCACCCCTCCACTTT
TRBV2	NA	NA	TRBJ2-7	CAARARDSSYEQYF	TGTGCCGCGCGGGCACGCGACAGCTCCTACGAGCAGTACTTC
TRBV29-1	NA	NA	TRBJ1-3	CSVVYQNTIYF	TGCAGCGTTGTTTACCAAAACACCATATATTTT
TRBV4-1	NA	TRBD1	TRBJ2-7	CASSQATGGFYEQYF	TGCGCCAGCAGCCAGGCTACAGGGGGCTTCTACGAGCAGTACTTC
TRBV4-3	NA	NA	TRBJ1-5	CASSQERTDYSNQPQHF	TGCGCCAGCAGCCAAGAGCGGACGGATTATAGCAATCAGCCCCAGCATTTT
TRBV4-2	NA	NA	TRBJ2-5	CASSQEFGDRETQYF	TGTGCCAGCAGCCAAGAGTTCGGGGATAGAGAGACCCAGTACTTC
TRBV13	NA	TRBD2	TRBJ2-3	CASSLTSGAGDTQYF	TGTGCCAGCAGCTTGACTAGCGGGGCAGGAGATACGCAGTATTTT
TRBV6-6	NA	NA	TRBJ2-5	CASSSFRDQETQYF	TGTGCCAGCAGTTCCTTTAGGGACCAAGAGACCCAGTACTTC
TRBV6-1	NA	NA	TRBJ1-5	CASTGRLNSNQPQHF	TGTGCCAGCACCGGGCGACTTAATAGCAATCAGCCCCAGCATTTT
TRBV7-9	NA	NA	TRBJ2-5	CASTQHGEETQYF	TGTGCCAGCACCCAACATGGGGAGGAGACCCAGTACTTC
TRBV4-1	NA	TRBD1	TRBJ2-7	CASSQILGQGFYEQYF	TGCGCCAGCAGCCAAATCCTGGGACAGGGTTTTTACGAGCAGTACTTC
TRBV6-6	NA	NA	TRBJ2-5	CASGGAYETQYF	TGTGCCAGCGGGGGGGCCTACGAGACCCAGTACTTC
TRBV4-1	NA	NA	TRBJ1-1	CASSPVGRNTEAFF	TGCGCCAGCAGCCCCGTAGGCAGGAACACTGAAGCTTTCTTT
TRBV29-1	NA	NA	TRBJ2-1	CSVGHPFYNEQFF	TGCAGCGTTGGACACCCCTTTTACAATGAGCAGTTCTTC
TRBV7-9	NA	NA	TRBJ1-2	CASSLDSTALFYGYTF	TGTGCCAGCAGCTTAGATTCCACGGCTTTGTTCTATGGCTACACCTTC
TRBV14	NA	NA	TRBJ2-3	CASSQAPPDTQYF	TGTGCCAGCAGCCAAGCCCCCCCGGATACGCAGTATTTT
TRBV7-9	once	NA	TRBJ2-7	CASSLMRMEQYF	TGTGCCAGCAGTTTGATGCGGATGGAGCAGTACTTC
TRBV7-9	NA	NA	TRBJ1-1	CASSLGGSPNTEAFF	TGTGCCAGCAGCTTAGGAGGAAGTCCGAACACTGAAGCTTTCTTT
TRBV4-1	NA	NA	TRBJ2-3	CASSQASVATNTQYF	TGCGCCAGCAGCCAAGCCTCCGTAGCCACGAATACGCAGTATTTT
TRBV13	NA	NA	TRBJ2-5	CASSLERLGTQYF	TGTGCCAGCAGCTTAGAGAGGCTTGGGACCCAGTACTTC
TRBV7-9	NA	NA	TRBJ1-2	CASSPLGSANYGYTF	TGTGCCAGCAGCCCCCTCGGCTCAGCTAACTATGGCTACACCTTC
TRBV5-1	NA	NA	TRBJ2-7	CASSLIGDSEQYF	TGCGCCAGCAGCTTGATAGGGGATAGCGAGCAGTACTTC
TRBV23-1	once	NA	TRBJ2-7	CASSQSGHKQLEVTYEQYF	TGCGCCAGCAGTCAATCGGGACACAAACAATTAGAAGTTACCTACGAGCAGTACTTC
TRBV4-3	NA	NA	TRBJ2-1	CASSHGGLSGDEQFF	TGCGCCAGCAGCCACGGGGGTCTCAGTGGGGATGAGCAGTTCTTC
TRBV4-1	NA	NA	TRBJ2-7	CASSQEGATSYEQYF	TGCGCCAGCAGCCAAGAGGGGGCCACCTCCTACGAGCAGTACTTC
TRBV4-1	NA	TRBD1	TRBJ1-1	CASSQDSDRVSEAFF	TGCGCCAGCAGCCAAGATTCTGACAGGGTGTCAGAAGCTTTCTTT
TRBV4-1	NA	NA	TRBJ2-1	CASSQDSVFDEQFF	TGCGCCAGCAGCCAGGACAGCGTCTTCGATGAGCAGTTCTTC
TRBV11-2	NA	NA	TRBJ1-2	CASSQEGQSGSYGYTF	TGTGCCAGCAGCCAAGAAGGTCAGTCTGGAAGCTATGGCTACACCTTC
TRBV29-1	NA	TRBD1	TRBJ2-7	CSVEGDRTYEQYF	TGCAGCGTTGAGGGGGACAGGACCTACGAGCAGTACTTC
TRBV4-1	NA	TRBD1	TRBJ2-2	CASNLGQGKTGELFF	TGCGCCAGCAATTTGGGACAGGGGAAGACCGGGGAGCTGTTTTTT
TRBV28	few	NA	TRBJ2-2	CASSFRSSAGELFF	TGTGCCAGCAGTTTTCGGAGCTCGGCCGGGGAGCTGTTTTTT
TRBV19	NA	TRBD1	TRBJ2-7	CASSISPGQGYEQYF	TGTGCCAGTAGTATTTCGCCGGGACAGGGTTACGAGCAGTACTTC
TRBV6-5	NA	NA	TRBJ2-3	CASSVTGLTDTQYF	TGTGCCAGCAGTGTAACAGGGTTGACAGATACGCAGTATTTT
TRBV11-2	NA	TRBD2	TRBJ2-7	CASSLAGGWYEQYF	TGTGCCAGCAGTTTGGCGGGGGGGTGGTACGAGCAGTACTTC
TRBV14	NA	NA	TRBJ2-1	CASSPRLLASSYNEQFF	TGTGCCAGCAGCCCACGGCTTCTAGCCAGCTCCTACAATGAGCAGTTCTTC
TRBV7-6	many	TRBD2	TRBJ2-1	CASSLTGGEYNEQFF	TGTGCCAGCAGCTTAACTGGGGGGGAATACAATGAGCAGTTCTTC
TRBV7-9	NA	NA	TRBJ2-6	CASSWVAGANVLTF	TGTGCCAGCAGCTGGGTTGCTGGGGCCAACGTCCTGACTTTC
TRBV29-1	NA	NA	TRBJ2-5	CSVEGGVGETQYF	TGCAGCGTTGAAGGCGGCGTTGGAGAGACCCAGTACTTC
TRBV7-2	NA	NA	TRBJ1-5	CASSLRGPGQPQHF	TGTGCCAGCAGCTTAAGGGGACCAGGGCAGCCCCAGCATTTT
TRBV5-1	NA	TRBD2	TRBJ2-7	CASSFGGGLDEQYF	TGCGCCAGCAGCTTCGGCGGGGGTCTCGACGAGCAGTACTTC
TRBV7-6	NA	NA	TRBJ1-5	CASSLDQVQPQHF	TGTGCCAGCAGCTTAGATCAGGTCCAGCCCCAGCATTTT
TRBV27	NA	NA	TRBJ2-3	CASSLSNGYTDTQYF	TGTGCCAGCAGTTTATCTAACGGATACACAGATACGCAGTATTTT